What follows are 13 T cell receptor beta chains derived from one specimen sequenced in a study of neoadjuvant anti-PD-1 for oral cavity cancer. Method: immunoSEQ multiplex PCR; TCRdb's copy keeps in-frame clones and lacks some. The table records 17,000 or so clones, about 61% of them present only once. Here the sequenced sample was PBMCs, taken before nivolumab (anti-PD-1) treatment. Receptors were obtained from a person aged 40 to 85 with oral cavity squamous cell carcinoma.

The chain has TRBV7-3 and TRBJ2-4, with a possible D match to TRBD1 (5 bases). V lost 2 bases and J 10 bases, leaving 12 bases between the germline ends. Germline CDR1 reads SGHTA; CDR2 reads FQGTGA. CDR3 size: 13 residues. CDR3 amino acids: CASSLAPSGIQYF. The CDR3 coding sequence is TGTGCCAGCAGCTTAGCCCCATCAGGGATTCAGTACTTC.

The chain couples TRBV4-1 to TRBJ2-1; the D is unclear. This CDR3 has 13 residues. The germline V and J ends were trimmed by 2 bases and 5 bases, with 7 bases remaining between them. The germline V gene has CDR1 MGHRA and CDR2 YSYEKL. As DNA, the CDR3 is TGCGCCAGCAGCCAACACAGAAACAATGAGCAGTTCTTC. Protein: CASSQHRNNEQFF.

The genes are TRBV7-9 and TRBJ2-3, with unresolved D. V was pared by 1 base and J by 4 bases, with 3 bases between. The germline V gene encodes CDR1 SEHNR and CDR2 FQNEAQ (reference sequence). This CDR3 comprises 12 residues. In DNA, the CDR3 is TGTGCCAGCAGCTTAGGGCCAGATACGCAGTATTTT. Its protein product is CASSLGPDTQYF. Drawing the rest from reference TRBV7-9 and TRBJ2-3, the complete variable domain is DTGVSQNPRHKITKRGQNVTFRCDPISEHNRLYWYRQTLGQGPEFLTYFQNEAQLEKSRLLSDRFSAERPKGSFSTLEIQRTEQGDSAMYLCASSLGPDTQYFGPGTRLTVL.

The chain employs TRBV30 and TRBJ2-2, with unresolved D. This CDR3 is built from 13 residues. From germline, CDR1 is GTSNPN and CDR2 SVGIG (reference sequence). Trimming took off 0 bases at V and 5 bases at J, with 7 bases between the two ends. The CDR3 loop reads CAWSVLSTGELFF. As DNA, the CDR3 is TGTGCCTGGAGTGTTCTTTCAACCGGGGAGCTGTTTTTT.

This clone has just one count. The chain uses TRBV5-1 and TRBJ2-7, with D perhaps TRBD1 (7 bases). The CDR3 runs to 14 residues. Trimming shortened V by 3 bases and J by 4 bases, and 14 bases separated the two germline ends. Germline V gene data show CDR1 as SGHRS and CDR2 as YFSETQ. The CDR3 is CASSSRDSIYEQYF. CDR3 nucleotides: TGCGCCAGCAGCTCGCGGGACAGTATATACGAGCAGTACTTC.

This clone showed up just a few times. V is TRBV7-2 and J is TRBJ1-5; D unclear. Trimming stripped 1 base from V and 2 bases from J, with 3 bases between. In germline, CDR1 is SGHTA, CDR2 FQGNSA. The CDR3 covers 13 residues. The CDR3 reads CASSLDGNQPQHF. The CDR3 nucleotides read TGTGCCAGCAGCTTAGATGGCAATCAGCCCCAGCATTTT.

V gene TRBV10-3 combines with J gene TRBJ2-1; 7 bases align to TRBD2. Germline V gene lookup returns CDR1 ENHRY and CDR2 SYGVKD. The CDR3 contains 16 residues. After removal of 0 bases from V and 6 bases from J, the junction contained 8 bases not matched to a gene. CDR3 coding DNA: TGTGCCATCAGTGAGTCAGAGGGAGGGAAGGGCAATGAGCAGTTCTTC. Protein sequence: CAISESEGGKGNEQFF.

The CDR3 sequence is CASSDIGSGANVLTF. The CDR3 DNA reads as TGTGCCAGCAGTGACATAGGGTCTGGGGCCAACGTCCTGACTTTC. V gene TRBV6-1 combines with J gene TRBJ2-6; D is unclear. Germline V gene sequence: CDR1 MNHNS, CDR2 SASEGT. The V gene lost 3 bases and the J gene lost 1 base, with 7 bases spanning the gap. This CDR3 is 15 amino acids long.

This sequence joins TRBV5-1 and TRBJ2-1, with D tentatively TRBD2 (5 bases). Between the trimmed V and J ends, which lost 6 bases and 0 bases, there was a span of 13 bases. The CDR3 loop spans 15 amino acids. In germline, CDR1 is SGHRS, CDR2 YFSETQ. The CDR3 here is CASTRTPSSYNEQFF. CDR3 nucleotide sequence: TGCGCCAGCACGCGGACTCCGAGCTCCTACAATGAGCAGTTCTTC.

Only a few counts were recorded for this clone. In nucleotides, the CDR3 is TGTGCCAGCAGTCCTACGGCTAGGGGAGAAAAACTGTTTTTT. Translating gives CASSPTARGEKLFF. The chain uses TRBV28 and TRBJ1-4, with D possibly TRBD1 on 5 matching bases. The germline V and J ends were trimmed by 5 bases and 8 bases, with 15 bases remaining between them. Germline V gene data show CDR1 as MDHEN and CDR2 as SYDVKM. CDR3 length equals 14 residues. The full variable domain, with the rest looked up from reference TRBV28 and TRBJ1-4, is DVKVTQSSRYLVKRTGEKVFLECVQDMDHENMFWYRQDPGLGLRLIYFSYDVKMKEKGDIPEGYSVSREKKERFSLILESASTNQTSMYLCASSPTARGEKLFFGSGTQLSVL.

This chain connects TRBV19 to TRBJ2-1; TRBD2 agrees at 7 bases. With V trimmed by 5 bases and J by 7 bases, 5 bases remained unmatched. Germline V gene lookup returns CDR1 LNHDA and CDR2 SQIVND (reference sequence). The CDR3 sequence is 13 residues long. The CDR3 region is CASSLRGRNEQFF. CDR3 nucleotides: TGTGCCAGTAGTCTGCGGGGGAGGAATGAGCAGTTCTTC.

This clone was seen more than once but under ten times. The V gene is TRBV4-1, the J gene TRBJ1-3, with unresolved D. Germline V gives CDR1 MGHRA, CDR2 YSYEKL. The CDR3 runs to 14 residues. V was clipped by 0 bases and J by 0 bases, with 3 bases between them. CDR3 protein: CASSQESSGNTIYF. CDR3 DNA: TGCGCCAGCAGCCAAGAAAGCTCTGGAAACACCATATATTTT.

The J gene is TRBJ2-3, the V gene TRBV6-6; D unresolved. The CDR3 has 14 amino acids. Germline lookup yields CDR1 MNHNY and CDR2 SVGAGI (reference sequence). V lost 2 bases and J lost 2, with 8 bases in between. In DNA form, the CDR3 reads TGTGCCAGCAGTTACATTACTTTCACAGATACGCAGTATTTT. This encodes CASSYITFTDTQYF.